Each of the 30 T cell receptor beta chains below was sequenced from the same sample in a study of blood T cell repertoires in COVID-19 (dated by TCRdb to 2018 to 2021). Library method: the immunoSEQ multiplex PCR assay. Here the immuneACCESS table is served through TCRdb, limited to in-frame sequences with V and J called. Missing clones are a known gap in these copies; in checked studies unresolved V genes cover under half, and the rest lacks a known reason. This sample comprises 100,000 to 150,000 clones, approximately 81% of them detected only once. 5.5% to 7.5% of the sample is held by the ten biggest clonotypes. Sequencing used peripheral blood. These receptors were taken from an elderly man with COVID-19, enrolled during active disease.

This clone was found a few times. In DNA form, the CDR3 reads TGTGCCAGCAGCTCAGGGGGCCTCTACGAGCAGTACTTC. This translates into CASSSGGLYEQYF. This chain connects TRBV7-6 to TRBJ2-7; 8 bases are shared with TRBD1. Germline CDR1 reads SGHVS; CDR2 reads FNYEAQ. The junction had 2 bases not matched to a gene; V was cut back by 4 bases and J by 3 bases. The CDR3 runs 13 residues.

The chain has TRBV2 and TRBJ2-3, with TRBD2 matching over 7 bases. Trimming cost V 4 bases and J 6 bases; bases outside gene matches: 10. The CDR3 extends over 15 amino acids. The germline gives CDR1 SNHLY, CDR2 FYNNEI. In DNA form, the CDR3 reads TGTGCCAGCAGTGGCGATCGCGGGAGCGCGGATACGCAGTATTTT. It codes for CASSGDRGSADTQYF.

This clone was picked up a small number of times. This chain uses TRBV5-5 with TRBJ1-5; D is ambiguous. Germline assignment: CDR1 SGHKS and CDR2 YYEKEE (reference sequence). This CDR3 is built from 16 residues. V dropped 4 bases and J dropped 5 bases, with 19 bases sitting between them. CDR3 sequence reads: CASSPLTGRGDQPQHF. As DNA, the CDR3 is TGTGCCAGCAGCCCCCTAACGGGTCGAGGCGATCAGCCCCAGCATTTT.

CDR3 residues: CASSKKRASPGDEQFF. CDR3 DNA sequence: TGTGCCAGTAGTAAGAAGCGGGCCTCACCGGGGGATGAGCAGTTCTTC. The chain joins TRBV19 to TRBJ2-1; the D gene is possibly TRBD2 (6 bases). V lost 4 bases, J lost 8 bases, and 21 bases lay in between. CDR1 and CDR2 from the germline V gene are LNHDA and SQIVND (reference sequence). The CDR3 runs 16 residues.

The V call is TRBV7-2, the J call TRBJ1-4; D not certain. CDR1 is SGHTA, CDR2 FQGNSA, per germline. V was shortened by 5 bases and J by 0 bases, with 16 bases between the two germline ends. The CDR3 has 17 residues. The DNA of the CDR3 is TGTGCCAGCAGCCCAAGGGCGGGGAGAGCAACTAATGAAAAACTGTTTTTT. Translation gives CASSPRAGRATNEKLFF. The full variable domain, its missing parts supplied by reference TRBV7-2 and TRBJ1-4, is GAGVSQSPSNKVTEKGKDVELRCDPISGHTALYWYRQSLGQGLEFLIYFQGNSAPDKSGLPSDRFSAERTGGSVSTLTIQRTQQEDSAVYLCASSPRAGRATNEKLFFGSGTQLSVL.

This chain connects TRBV3-1 (or the pseudogene TRBV3-2) to TRBJ2-5; the match to TRBD2 covers 7 bases. The CDR3 is 14 residues long. The germline CDR1 and CDR2 sequences are LGHDT and YNNKEL (reference sequence). The V and J ends lost 4 bases and 5 bases, in that order; junction bases with no gene match: 7. CDR3 nucleotides: TGTGCCAGCAGCCGCGGTAGCGGGTGGGAGACCCAGTACTTC. It yields the protein CASSRGSGWETQYF.

The V gene is TRBV19, the J gene TRBJ1-1; D remains unclear. The V end was cut by 7 bases, the J end by 11 bases, with 20 bases between. Germline CDR1 LNHDA, CDR2 SQIVND (reference sequence). The CDR3 runs 13 residues. The CDR3 nucleotides read TGTGCCAGTATCGACACACCTGGAAATGGGGCTTTCTTT. This encodes CASIDTPGNGAFF.

The genes are TRBV6-2 or TRBV6-3 and TRBJ2-1, with D possibly TRBD2 on 6 matching bases. This CDR3 has 15 residues. Germline V lookup: CDR1 MNHEY, CDR2 SVGEGT. Deletions cut 5 bases from V and 8 bases from J, with 19 bases between. CDR3 in amino acids: CASSPPGLNRDEQFF. The CDR3 nucleotides are TGTGCCAGCAGTCCGCCGGGACTCAACCGGGATGAGCAGTTCTTC.

This chain links TRBV7-2 with TRBJ1-5; D gene unclear. The CDR3 covers 13 residues. The germline V gene encodes CDR1 SGHTA and CDR2 FQGNSA. V lost 0 bases and J 7 bases, leaving 7 bases between the germline ends. In DNA, the CDR3 is TGTGCCAGCAGCTTAGCGACAAAACAGCCCCAGCATTTT. Translating it yields CASSLATKQPQHF.

This rearrangement joins TRBV3-1 (or the pseudogene TRBV3-2) to TRBJ2-7, with D perhaps matching TRBD2 (6 bases). The V end lost 3 bases, the J end lost 2 bases, and 14 bases lay between the germline ends. Germline assignment: CDR1 LGHDT and CDR2 YNNKEL (reference sequence). This CDR3 contains 15 residues. This chain's CDR3 is CASSQGLALTYEQYF. CDR3 sequence (DNA): TGTGCCAGCAGCCAGGGGCTAGCGCTGACCTACGAGCAGTACTTC.

There are a few counts of this clone. This rearrangement joins TRBV5-8 to TRBJ1-1, with D perhaps TRBD1 (6 bases). This CDR3 region has 13 residues. Trimming shortened V by 1 base and J by 4 bases, and 8 bases separated the two germline ends. Germline V gene lookup returns CDR1 SGHTS and CDR2 YDEGEE. The CDR3 loop reads CASSLNRATEAFF. DNA of the CDR3: TGTGCCAGCAGCTTGAACAGGGCCACTGAAGCTTTCTTT.

The chain recombines TRBV20-1 with TRBJ1-4, with TRBD1 as a possible D gene (6 bases). Trimming left V 3 bases short and J 4 bases short, with 15 bases between. Germline assignment: CDR1 DFQATT and CDR2 SNEGSKA (reference sequence). This CDR3 contains 15 residues. The CDR3 region has the DNA TGCAGTGCTAGTCCTGGGGGCAGCAGTAATGAAAAACTGTTTTTT. Protein: CSASPGGSSNEKLFF.

The J gene is TRBJ2-7, the V gene TRBV29-1; 11 nucleotides agree with TRBD2. The ends lost 5 bases at V and 6 bases at J; junction bases unmatched: 12. Germline loops: CDR1 SQVTM, CDR2 ANQGSEA. The CDR3 totals 15 residues. CDR3 DNA: TGCAGCGTTACCGGGACTAGCGGAAGTTCGGGCGAGCAGTACTTC. Encoded protein: CSVTGTSGSSGEQYF.

The chain employs TRBV21-1 and TRBJ2-5; the table gives TRBD1 as D, unverified against the DNA. TRBV21-1 is a known pseudogene. The CDR3 is made up of 14 amino acids. In DNA, the CDR3 is TGTGCCAGCAGCAATTATAGGGGTGTGCAGACCCAGTACTTC. As protein: CASSNYRGVQTQYF.

This clone was seen a single time. The J gene is TRBJ2-1, the V gene TRBV18, with a tentative D call TRBD2 (6 bases). Germline V gives CDR1 KGHSH, CDR2 LQKENI. The CDR3 length is 16 residues. V was shortened by 4 bases and J by 4 bases, with 17 bases between the two germline ends. The CDR3 region is CASSQVGRDAYNEQFF. The DNA for the CDR3 is TGTGCCAGCTCACAGGTGGGGCGGGACGCTTACAATGAGCAGTTCTTC.

The chain uses TRBV19 and TRBJ1-5; 10 bases match TRBD1. The CDR3 sequence is 16 residues long. V shed 8 bases and J 1 base; nucleotides not matched to a gene: 8. Germline V gene lookup returns CDR1 LNHDA and CDR2 SQIVND (reference sequence). CDR3 sequence reads: CASRDRGGSSNQPQHF. The CDR3 region has the DNA TGTGCCAGTCGGGACAGGGGAGGGTCAAGCAATCAGCCCCAGCATTTT.

This chain joins TRBV29-1 and TRBJ1-2; D call uncertain. CDR1 SQVTM and CDR2 ANQGSEA come from the germline V gene. Trimming removed 5 bases at V and 4 bases at J, with 11 bases between. The CDR3 sequence is 12 residues long. The CDR3, as DNA: TGCAGCGTTCCCGGGAGTACCTATGGCTACACCTTC. Amino acids: CSVPGSTYGYTF.

This chain links TRBV28 with TRBJ2-3, with a weak D call TRBD1 (5 bases). Trimming stripped 2 bases from V and 4 bases from J, with 10 bases between. CDR1 MDHEN and CDR2 SYDVKM come from the germline V gene. The CDR3 covers 14 residues. CDR3 DNA sequence: TGTGCCAGCAGTTTAGGCGACAGTTCAGATACGCAGTATTTT. Encoded protein: CASSLGDSSDTQYF.

This chain uses TRBV28 with TRBJ1-2; 7 bases align to TRBD1. The length of the CDR3 is 15 residues. Per the germline V gene, CDR1 is MDHEN and CDR2 is SYDVKM. V dropped 5 bases and J dropped 0; count of bases not matched to a gene: 6. The CDR3 protein is CASSEQGSSNYGYTF. The CDR3 region has the DNA TGTGCCAGCAGTGAACAGGGGTCCTCTAACTATGGCTACACCTTC.

As to this clone: This CDR3 is also generated by other DNA sequences in the sample. The rearrangement uses TRBV6-5 and TRBJ1-1; perhaps TRBD1 as D (6 bases). Trimming pared 6 bases from V and 1 base from J, leaving 9 bases between. The V gene's germline CDR1 is MNHEY and CDR2 SVGAGI. This CDR3 spans 13 amino acids. The CDR3 DNA reads as TGTGCCAGCAGCCAACAGGGGAACACTGAAGCTTTCTTT. This encodes CASSQQGNTEAFF.

The sample holds a few counts of this clone. This chain joins TRBV9 and TRBJ2-2, with 10 bases identical to TRBD1. The CDR3 spans 16 residues. Germline V lookup: CDR1 SGDLS, CDR2 YYNGEE. After removal of 0 bases from V and 7 bases from J, the junction contained 6 bases not matched to a gene. The CDR3 is CASSVDMGQGYGELFF. The DNA for the CDR3 is TGTGCCAGCAGCGTAGATATGGGACAGGGGTACGGGGAGCTGTTTTTT.

In this sample, this clone turned up once. The rearrangement joins TRBV11-2 to TRBJ2-7, with D possibly matching TRBD2 (6 bases). This CDR3 is built from 17 residues. Germline V gives CDR1 SGHAT, CDR2 FQNNGV. V lost 6 bases and J lost 0, with 21 bases in between. CDR3 protein: CASRTQRAGNSSYEQYF. The CDR3 region has the DNA TGTGCCAGCAGAACCCAAAGGGCGGGGAACTCCTCCTACGAGCAGTACTTC.

The chain carries TRBV28 and TRBJ2-7, with 11 bases that match TRBD2. Per germline, CDR1 MDHEN and CDR2 SYDVKM. The CDR3 has 15 residues. Trimming took 6 bases from V and 3 from J; bases not matched to a gene: 7. The CDR3 DNA sequence: TGTGCCAGCAGACCCGAGACTAGCGGGAACTACGAGCAGTACTTC. It encodes CASRPETSGNYEQYF. The variable domain in full, with the rest retrieved from reference TRBV28 and TRBJ2-7, is DVKVTQSSRYLVKRTGEKVFLECVQDMDHENMFWYRQDPGLGLRLIYFSYDVKMKEKGDIPEGYSVSREKKERFSLILESASTNQTSMYLCASRPETSGNYEQYFGPGTRLTVT.

V and J are TRBV24-1 and TRBJ2-2, with D perhaps TRBD1 (6 bases). Trimming shortened V by 2 bases and J by 5 bases, and 14 bases separated the two germline ends. The CDR3 is 16 residues long. CDR1 is KGHDR, CDR2 SFDVKD, per germline. CDR3 amino acids: CATSDSSDRITGELFF. Written as DNA, the CDR3 is TGTGCCACCAGTGATTCCTCCGACAGGATAACCGGGGAGCTGTTTTTT.

The chain combines TRBV6-6 with TRBJ2-7; 9 bases fit TRBD1. Trimming removed 2 bases from V and 3 bases from J; junction bases left unmatched: 2. Germline V gives CDR1 MNHNY, CDR2 SVGAGI (reference sequence). The CDR3 runs to 14 residues. CDR3 region: CASSYGQGNYEQYF. The CDR3 coding sequence is TGTGCCAGCAGTTACGGACAGGGGAACTACGAGCAGTACTTC.

The chain links TRBV27 to TRBJ2-2; 13 nucleotides line up with TRBD2. There are 16 residues in the CDR3. Trimming cost V 6 bases and J 7 bases; bases outside gene matches: 8. Germline loops: CDR1 MNHEY, CDR2 SMNVEV (reference sequence). CDR3 sequence (DNA): TGTGCCAGCAGGACTTCGTGGACTAGCGGGGGCGGGGAGCTGTTTTTT. It encodes CASRTSWTSGGGELFF.

This chain uses TRBV10-1 with TRBJ1-3; the D is unclear. Germline V gives CDR1 WNHNN, CDR2 SYGVQD (reference sequence). The CDR3 sequence is 14 residues long. The CDR3 coding sequence is TGCATACAGCGGGTCGGGAACTCTGGAAACACCATATATTTT. Translating it yields CIQRVGNSGNTIYF.

About this clone itself: The germline gene is not matched at one end of the junction; a read error may be the cause. The chain links TRBV7-7 to TRBJ2-7; weak D call: TRBD1 (6 bases). The length of the CDR3 is 14 residues. Germline V lookup: CDR1 SSHAT, CDR2 FNYEAQ (reference sequence). CDR3 amino acids: CASSLDLTGREQYF. The DNA of the CDR3 is TGTGCTAGCAGCTTAGACTTAACAGGGAGAGAGCAGTACTTC.

This clone is a singleton in its sample. This CDR3 reads CASTSGSNQPQHF. CDR3 coding DNA: TGTGCCAGCACCTCAGGGTCAAATCAGCCCCAGCATTTT. The chain combines TRBV2 with TRBJ1-5, with D perhaps TRBD1 (5 bases). Germline CDR1 and CDR2: SNHLY and FYNNEI. CDR3 size: 13 residues. The V end was cut by 7 bases, the J end by 4 bases, with 11 bases between.

This rearrangement joins TRBV6-2 or TRBV6-3 to TRBJ1-1; 9 nucleotides agree with TRBD1. From germline, CDR1 is MNHEY and CDR2 SVGEGT. The CDR3 has 16 residues. The V segment lost 1 base and the J segment 4 bases; nucleotides outside the gene matches: 7. CDR3 sequence (DNA): TGTGCCAGCAGTTACTTCCCCGGGACAGGGATCACTGAAGCTTTCTTT. This sequence encodes CASSYFPGTGITEAFF.